Each of the 22 T cell receptor beta chains below was sequenced from the same sample in a study of glioma-infiltrating T cells. Amplification of TCR alpha and beta CDR3 regions from RNA used iRepertoire nested multiplex PCR. TCRdb re-analysed the multiplex PCR reads in MiXCR, keeping a single row per CDR3 protein. The data contain more than 110,000 distinct CDR3 sequences, 39% of them singletons. Sequenced: glioma tissue, nonneoplastic brain tissue, or PBMCs (not recorded which). Receptors originate from a human donor with low-grade glioma or glioblastoma, undergoing nonglioma brain surgery, or in good health (not recorded which).

The V and J genes are TRBV6-2 or TRBV6-3 and TRBJ1-1; no definite D call. Germline values: CDR1 MNHEY, CDR2 SVGEGT. Trimming left V 6 bases short and J 4 bases short, with 18 bases between. CDR3 size: 15 residues. The CDR3 region has the DNA TGTGCCAGCAGCCCGAGGAAAGGACCGGGCACTGAAGCTTTCTTT. It codes for CASSPRKGPGTEAFF.

Only a few counts were recorded for this clonotype. This rearrangement joins TRBV6-1 to TRBJ2-7; weak D call: TRBD1 (5 bases). The CDR3 runs to 15 residues. Germline V gives CDR1 MNHNS, CDR2 SASEGT. The V and J ends lost 5 bases and 3 bases respectively, with 17 bases between them. The CDR3 nucleotides read TGTGCCAGCAGTTGGGCCTTTCAGGGAAGCTACGAGCAGTACTTC. Encoded protein: CASSWAFQGSYEQYF.

The chain links TRBV24-1 to TRBJ2-5; no clear D gene. The CDR3 length is 16 residues. V lost 0 bases and J 1 base, leaving 11 bases between the germline ends. CDR1 is KGHDR, CDR2 SFDVKD, per germline. CDR3 in amino acids: CATSDLGPAVQETQYF. CDR3 DNA sequence: TGTGCCACCAGTGATTTGGGTCCGGCAGTCCAAGAGACCCAGTACTTC.

This clonotype is deemed medium-sized (0.01 to 0.1%). The CDR3: CASSLVGEHEAFF. In DNA, the CDR3 is TGTGCCAGCAGCTTAGTCGGAGAACATGAAGCTTTCTTT. The rearrangement links TRBV7-8 to TRBJ1-1; the D is unclear. CDR1 is SGHVS and CDR2 is FQNEAQ in the germline V gene. The CDR3 has 13 amino acids. Trimming removed 1 base from V and 7 bases from J, with 10 bases in between.

V and J are TRBV7-2 and TRBJ2-3; weak D call: TRBD1 (6 bases). This CDR3 is 14 amino acids long. V lost 1 base to trimming and J lost 5 bases, with 10 bases between them. Germline-derived CDR1 and CDR2 are SGHTA and FQGNSA. In DNA form, the CDR3 reads TGTGCCAGCAGCTTAGAACAGGGTGGAGATACGCAGTATTTT. The encoded protein is CASSLEQGGDTQYF.

Only a few counts were recorded for this clonotype. This chain uses TRBV6-5 with TRBJ2-5, with D unresolved. This CDR3 contains 14 residues. CDR1 is MNHEY and CDR2 is SVGAGI in the germline V gene. V dropped 0 bases and J dropped 5 bases, with 10 bases sitting between them. The CDR3 nucleotides are TGTGCCAGCAGTTACTCGAGTGGCCTGGAGACCCAGTACTTC. This sequence encodes CASSYSSGLETQYF.

The rearrangement uses TRBV4-1 and TRBJ2-7; D unresolved. From germline, CDR1 is MGHRA and CDR2 YSYEKL. V shed 1 base and J shed 0 bases, with 7 bases lying between them. This CDR3 region has 14 residues. This CDR3 is CASSQGWGSYEQYF. Here the CDR3 DNA reads TGCGCCAGCAGCCAAGGTTGGGGCTCCTACGAGCAGTACTTC.

This chain uses TRBV20-1 with TRBJ2-1; 10 bases line up with TRBD2. J was trimmed by 0 bases and V by 6 bases; bases with no gene match: 14. This CDR3 comprises 18 residues. Germline CDR1 reads DFQATT; CDR2 reads SNEGSKA (reference sequence). The CDR3 loop reads CSATSGTSGIRSYNEQFF. CDR3 sequence (DNA): TGCAGTGCGACCTCCGGTACTAGCGGGATACGCTCCTACAATGAGCAGTTCTTC.

This rearrangement joins TRBV27 to TRBJ1-4; no clear D. The CDR3 is made up of 13 amino acids. V was clipped by 8 bases and J by 5 bases, with 12 bases between them. Germline V gene sequence: CDR1 MNHEY, CDR2 SMNVEV (reference sequence). The CDR3 DNA follows: TGTGCCAGCCGCAAAGGGTCGAATGAAAAACTGTTTTTT. It encodes CASRKGSNEKLFF.

The chain joins TRBV10-3 to TRBJ1-4; no reliable D call. This CDR3 has 16 amino acids. Germline CDR1 reads ENHRY; CDR2 reads SYGVKD. V lost 0 bases to trimming and J lost 2 bases, with 10 bases between them. The DNA for the CDR3 is TGTGCCATCAGTGAGTCGATTGGCAGGACTAATGAAAAACTGTTTTTT. Protein sequence: CAISESIGRTNEKLFF.

The rearrangement joins TRBV6-1 to TRBJ2-7; perhaps TRBD2 as D (6 bases). CDR1 and CDR2 from the germline V gene are MNHNS and SASEGT. Trimming shortened V by 11 bases and J by 0 bases, and 17 bases separated the two germline ends. The CDR3 is 14 amino acids. Here the CDR3 reads CAAASPDYSYEQYF. The CDR3 DNA follows: TGTGCCGCCGCAAGTCCGGACTACTCCTACGAGCAGTACTTC.

In regard to this clonotype: It may be a read error: a sequence one base away is much more abundant. The V gene is TRBV27, the J gene TRBJ2-7; weak D call: TRBD1 (6 bases). Germline lookup yields CDR1 MNHEY and CDR2 SMNVEV (reference sequence). CDR3 length: 14 amino acids. CDR3 DNA sequence: TGTGCCAGCAGTTCCCCTGGGGGCCGCTACGGGCAGTACTTC. It encodes CASSSPGGRYGQYF.

This sequence joins TRBV12-3 or TRBV12-4 and TRBJ1-3; D is ambiguous. The CDR3 covers 15 residues. V lost 4 bases to trimming and J lost 3 bases, with 13 bases between them. CDR3 in DNA: TGTGCCAGCAGTTCGGCAGCTCTCTTTGGAAACACCATATATTTT. This encodes CASSSAALFGNTIYF.

This clonotype showed up just a few times. The chain has TRBV4-2 and TRBJ2-1; 8 bases are shared with TRBD2. Germline V gene sequence: CDR1 LGHNA, CDR2 YNFKEQ. The ends lost 0 bases at V and 3 bases at J; junction bases unmatched: 7. This CDR3 spans 17 amino acids. The DNA for the CDR3 is TGTGCCAGCAGCCAAGACTACGGAGCGGGGGTCTACAATGAGCAGTTCTTC. Amino acids: CASSQDYGAGVYNEQFF.

V usage is TRBV19 and J usage is TRBJ2-5; D gene uncertain. From germline, CDR1 is LNHDA and CDR2 SQIVND (reference sequence). This CDR3 is 13 amino acids long. Between the trimmed V and J ends, which lost 0 bases and 1 base, there was a span of 3 bases. Here the CDR3 reads CASSIDGQETQYF. The CDR3 coding sequence is TGTGCCAGTAGTATAGATGGCCAAGAGACCCAGTACTTC.

V usage is TRBV6-2 or TRBV6-3 and J usage is TRBJ2-3; D remains ambiguous. The V end lost 5 bases, the J end lost 2 bases, and 8 bases lay between the germline ends. Germline V gives CDR1 MNHEY, CDR2 SVGEGT. The CDR3 spans 13 residues. As DNA, the CDR3 is TGTGCCAGCAGTCGGTATCACACAGATACGCAGTATTTT. This encodes CASSRYHTDTQYF.

This clonotype was picked up a small number of times. This rearrangement joins TRBV6-2 or TRBV6-3 to TRBJ2-7, with 8 bases aligning to TRBD2. V dropped 6 bases and J dropped 2; count of bases not matched to a gene: 9. Germline CDR1 and CDR2: MNHEY and SVGEGT. CDR3 size: 15 residues. CDR3 in amino acids: CASRVTSGLAYEQYF. The CDR3 DNA reads TGTGCCAGCAGAGTAACTAGCGGACTTGCCTACGAGCAGTACTTC.

This clonotype was counted between two and nine times. V usage is TRBV2 and J usage is TRBJ2-1, with 9 bases aligning to TRBD2. V shed 7 bases, J shed 3 bases, and the junction held 10 bases outside the gene matches. The CDR3 has 16 residues. CDR1 is SNHLY and CDR2 is FYNNEI in the germline V gene. CDR3 sequence (DNA): TGTGCCAGCACCCTCGGTAGCGGGGGCTTCTACAATGAGCAGTTCTTC. Translation gives CASTLGSGGFYNEQFF. Together with reference TRBV2 and TRBJ2-1, the CDR3 gives the full variable domain: EPEVTQTPSHQVTQMGQEVILRCVPISNHLYFYWYRQILGQKVEFLVSFYNNEISEKSEIFDDQFSVERPDGSNFTLKIRSTKLEDSAMYFCASTLGSGGFYNEQFFGPGTRLTVL.

This clonotype was observed a few times. The J gene is TRBJ2-7, the V gene TRBV4-1; D is undetermined. The germline gives CDR1 MGHRA, CDR2 YSYEKL. Trimming took off 5 bases at V and 4 bases at J, with 9 bases between the two ends. The CDR3 is made up of 12 amino acids. CDR3 nucleotides: TGCGCCAGCAGCTCTGAGTTGTACGAGCAGTACTTC. It translates to CASSSELYEQYF.

The chain links TRBV5-4 to TRBJ2-3; TRBD2 agrees at 7 bases. Germline loops: CDR1 SGHNT, CDR2 YYREEE (reference sequence). The CDR3 has 15 amino acids. V lost 6 bases to trimming and J lost 2 bases; unmatched junction nucleotides: 9. The CDR3 DNA is TGTGCCAGCACTACTTTGGGACTATACACAGATACGCAGTATTTT. Protein sequence: CASTTLGLYTDTQYF.

This chain connects TRBV20-1 to TRBJ2-3; D possibly corresponds to TRBD2 (6 bases). The germline CDR1 and CDR2 sequences are DFQATT and SNEGSKA (reference sequence). Trimming removed 3 bases at V and 2 bases at J, with 12 bases between. CDR3 length equals 14 residues. Here the CDR3 reads CSASWGVTTDTQYF. CDR3 nucleotide sequence: TGCAGTGCTAGTTGGGGGGTCACCACAGATACGCAGTATTTT.

In this sample, this clonotype turned up many times. This chain uses TRBV27 with TRBJ1-5, with D maybe TRBD1 (5 bases). The germline V and J ends were trimmed by 4 bases and 4 bases, with 8 bases remaining between them. Germline loops: CDR1 MNHEY, CDR2 SMNVEV (reference sequence). The CDR3 totals 13 residues. CDR3 DNA sequence: TGTGCCAGCAGTTGGGGGGTAAATCAGCCCCAGCATTTT. Its protein is CASSWGVNQPQHF.